These 21 T cell receptor beta chains were all obtained from the same sample, sequenced in a study of tumor-infiltrating lymphocytes in primary liver carcinoma. Unsorted whole blood yielded the blood RNA, and germline DNA was also extracted. The researchers produced TCR beta cDNA from approximately 550 ng total RNA with a constant-region primer. Libraries covering TCR beta were generated through three nested multiplex PCR rounds (using a slightly modified ARM-PCR). Running 10 cycles apiece, the first two PCR rounds relied on TRBV1-TRBV30 forward primers together with a C-beta reverse primer. From the multiplex PCR reads, TCRdb called clonotypes with MiXCR, one entry per CDR3 protein. In the table there are hundreds of thousands of distinct CDR3 sequences, approximately 58% of which are singletons. Sequencing was carried out using peripheral blood. These receptors were collected from a woman in her thirties with primary liver carcinoma and hepatitis B virus infection.

A note on this clonotype: At one end, the junction sequence differs from germline, possibly due to a read error. Here the CDR3 reads CASSPQTHKDTQYF. The CDR3 DNA reads TGTGCCAGCAGCCCACAAACTCACAAAGATACGCAGTACTTT. The chain couples TRBV11-2 to TRBJ2-3, with D hard to call. The CDR3 is made up of 14 amino acids. Germline V lookup: CDR1 SGHAT, CDR2 FQNNGV.

The chain is built from TRBV7-8 and TRBJ1-1; tentative D call: TRBD1 (5 bases). V was shortened by 7 bases and J by 5 bases, with 14 bases between the two germline ends. Germline V gene sequence: CDR1 SGHVS, CDR2 FQNEAQ. The CDR3 length is 13 residues. The CDR3: CASTPTGVTEAFF. The CDR3 DNA is TGTGCCAGCACCCCAACGGGGGTAACTGAAGCTTTCTTT.

The rearrangement links TRBV7-9 to TRBJ1-6; TRBD1 might be the D (6 bases). Trimming took 3 bases from V and 5 from J, leaving 8 bases between them. The CDR3 runs to 14 residues. Germline V gives CDR1 SEHNR, CDR2 FQNEAQ (reference sequence). The CDR3 DNA reads as TGTGCCAGCAGCTTTCGGACAGATAATTCACCCCTCCACTTT. This encodes CASSFRTDNSPLHF.

The rearrangement uses TRBV6-6 and TRBJ1-2; D might be TRBD1 (5 bases). Trimming pared 6 bases from V and 2 bases from J, leaving 13 bases between. In germline, CDR1 is MNHNY, CDR2 SVGAGI (reference sequence). This CDR3 has 14 residues. The DNA of the CDR3 is TGTGCCAGCAGAGTCGGAGAGGGGAACTATGGCTACACCTTC. Residues: CASRVGEGNYGYTF.

Of note for this clonotype: Without the conserved terminal phenylalanine or tryptophan, this CDR3 likely stems from a read error. It is unclear where the CDR3 begins or ends on the DNA, so no DNA is shown, and the CDR3 is as TCRdb lists it. The chain employs TRBV1 and TRBJ2-7. TRBV1 is a recognized pseudogene. The CDR3 adds up to 10 amino acids, both ends counted. CDR3 sequence: CTSSRYEQYY.

As to this clonotype: One base away lies a much larger clone, so this may be a sequencing read error. J is TRBJ2-1 and V is TRBV4-3, with a weak D call TRBD1 (6 bases). The CDR3 has 16 amino acids. Germline V gives CDR1 LGHNA, CDR2 YSLEER. The CDR3 DNA reads TGCGCCAGCAGCCGAGAGGGACAAGCCTCCTACAATAAGCAGTTCTTC. The encoded protein is CASSREGQASYNKQFF.

Note on this clonotype: It may be a read error: a sequence one base away is much more abundant. V and J are TRBV29-1 and TRBJ2-1; D gene ambiguous. The CDR3 is made up of 15 amino acids. Germline CDR1 SQVTM, CDR2 ANQGSEA. In nucleotides, the CDR3 is TGCAGCGTTGAAATTGGCGCAAGCTCCTACTATGAGCAGTTCTTC. Translated, it gives CSVEIGASSYYEQFF.

Remarks on this clonotype: This could be a read error, since a much larger clone is one nucleotide away. The gene calls are TRBV6-6 and TRBJ1-5, with D possibly TRBD1 on 5 matching bases. The germline V gene encodes CDR1 MNHNY and CDR2 SVGAGI (reference sequence). Deletions cut 2 bases from V and 4 bases from J, with 21 bases between. This CDR3 is built from 18 residues. In DNA, the CDR3 is TGTGCCAGCAGTTACCTCGGACGGGGGAAGGGAGGAAATCAGCCCCAGCATTTT. Encoded protein: CASSYLGRGKGGNQPQHF.

The chain couples TRBV10-3 to TRBJ2-7; perhaps D is TRBD1 or TRBD2 (5 bases each). The CDR3 spans 15 residues. Germline V gene sequence: CDR1 ENHRY, CDR2 SYGVKD. V was cut by 3 bases and J by 6 bases, with 18 bases left in between. The CDR3: CAISELGVLWGEQYF. As DNA, the CDR3 is TGTGCCATCAGTGAACTGGGGGTGCTATGGGGCGAGCAGTACTTC.

This CDR3 is CATSDGTSVREQFF. DNA for the CDR3: TGTGCCACCAGTGATGGGACTAGCGTCCGTGAGCAGTTCTTC. The V call is TRBV24-1, the J call TRBJ2-1, with TRBD2 matching over 10 bases. The junction had 4 bases not matched to a gene; V was cut back by 3 bases and J by 9 bases. Germline V CDR1 and CDR2: KGHDR, SFDVKD. The CDR3 is made up of 14 amino acids.

Note on this clonotype: A junction boundary mismatches the germline segment, possibly from a read error. The rearrangement uses TRBV11-2 and TRBJ2-7, with D possibly matching TRBD1 (7 bases). Per the germline V gene, CDR1 is SGHAT and CDR2 is FQNNGV. This CDR3 has 15 amino acids. This CDR3 reads CASSLEGGTAYEQYF. The CDR3 region has the DNA TGTGCCAGCAGCTTAGAGGGCGGGACAGCGTACGAACAGTACTTC.

A few counts support this clonotype. The rearrangement joins TRBV4-1 to TRBJ1-2; 8 bases map to TRBD1. The junction had 5 bases not matched to a gene; V was cut back by 1 base and J by 4 bases. The CDR3 runs to 15 residues. The germline gives CDR1 MGHRA, CDR2 YSYEKL. CDR3 amino acids: CASSQGTGLGYGYTF. The CDR3, as DNA: TGCGCCAGCAGCCAAGGGACAGGGCTTGGCTATGGCTACACCTTC.

In regard to this clonotype: Compared with germline, one end of the junction differs, possibly owing to a read error. The rearrangement uses TRBV11-2 and TRBJ2-7, with TRBD2 matching 8 bases. The CDR3 runs 16 residues. Germline-derived CDR1 and CDR2 are SGHAT and FQNNGV. The CDR3 DNA follows: TGTGCAAGCAGCTTTCCCGAAAGCGGGGGTGGCGACGAGCAGTACTTC. Residues: CASSFPESGGGDEQYF. Using reference TRBV11-2 and TRBJ2-7 for the parts outside the CDR3, the full variable domain is EAGVAQSPRYKIIEKRQSVAFWCNPISGHATLYWYQQILGQGPKLLIQFQNNGVVDDSQLPKDRFSAERLKGVDSTLKIQPAKLEDSAVYLCASSFPESGGGDEQYFGPGTRLTVT.

As to this clonotype: Given the absence of the conserved phenylalanine or tryptophan at the CDR3 end, a read error is likely. V is TRBV6-5 and J is TRBJ1-2; 11 bases are a match to TRBD1. The CDR3 has 15 amino acids. Germline CDR1 MNHEY, CDR2 SVGAGI. CDR3 sequence reads: CDSSWTGGPNYGYTI. CDR3 bases: TGTGACAGCAGTTGGACAGGGGGCCCTAACTATGGCTACACCATC.

Points on this clonotype: The conserved final phenylalanine or tryptophan is absent from the CDR3, which likely points to a read error. The chain couples TRBV7-9 to TRBJ2-7; D unresolved. CDR1 SEHNR and CDR2 FQNEAQ come from the germline V gene (reference sequence). The V end lost 3 bases, the J end lost 6 bases, and 12 bases lay between the germline ends. The CDR3 has 13 amino acids. The CDR3 is CASSFDKGSEQYI. The CDR3 DNA follows: TGTGCCAGCAGCTTTGACAAGGGCAGCGAGCAGTACATC.

As concerns this clonotype: Possible read error: a much larger clone is one base away. V is TRBV11-2 and J is TRBJ1-1; maybe TRBD1 (5 bases). The CDR3 runs to 15 residues. From germline, CDR1 is SGHAT and CDR2 FQNNGV. The CDR3 nucleotides are TGTGTCAGCAGCTCATGGGGGGGAGCTGCCACTGAAGCTTTCTTT. Amino acids: CVSSSWGGAATEAFF.

To note about this clonotype: The junction departs from the called germline gene at one end, perhaps through a read error. The chain combines TRBV5-1 with TRBJ2-1; 8 bases agree with TRBD1. Germline V CDR1 and CDR2: SGHRS, YFSETQ. The CDR3 consists of 16 residues. The CDR3 DNA follows: TGCGCCAGCAGCTTGAATGCGGGACAGGCGTACAATGAACAGTTCTTC. Protein: CASSLNAGQAYNEQFF.

Only a few counts were recorded for this clonotype. A much larger clone differs from this one at a single base, so this may be a read error. This sequence joins TRBV11-3 and TRBJ1-6, with D perhaps TRBD1 (5 bases). The CDR3 loop spans 13 amino acids. Germline CDR1 SGHNT, CDR2 YENEEA. The CDR3 bases are TGTGCCAGCTCCGGGGCGCCGGATTCATCCCTCCACTTT. It is translated as CASSGAPDSSLHF.

V and J are TRBV4-1 and TRBJ2-3; D not resolved. The V gene lost 0 bases and the J gene lost 1 base, with 8 bases spanning the gap. The V gene's germline CDR1 is MGHRA and CDR2 YSYEKL. The CDR3 is made up of 15 amino acids. CDR3 coding DNA: TGCGCCAGCAGCCAAGAAGGGCAGGGCACAGATACGCAGTATTTT. Its protein product is CASSQEGQGTDTQYF.

The gene calls are TRBV30 and TRBJ1-2; D gene uncertain. This CDR3 is built from 12 residues. The ends were cut back, 1 base at V and 6 bases at J, with 9 bases in the middle. CDR1 and CDR2 (germline): GTSNPN, SVGIG (reference sequence). CDR3 nucleotides: TGTGCCTGGAGTGGGGCACGGGATGGCTACACCTTC. This gives the protein CAWSGARDGYTF. Drawing the rest from reference TRBV30 and TRBJ1-2, the complete variable domain is SQTIHQWPATLVQPVGSPLSLECTVEGTSNPNLYWYRQAAGRGLQLLFYSVGIGQISSEVPQNLSASRPQDRQFILSSKKLLLSDSGFYLCAWSGARDGYTFGSGTRLTVV.

The genes are TRBV10-1 and TRBJ2-5; unclear D gene. The CDR3 contains 14 residues. Germline CDR1 WNHNN, CDR2 SYGVQD (reference sequence). V was trimmed by 3 bases and J by 1 base, leaving 9 bases between them. The CDR3 region has the DNA TGCGCCAGCAGTGACCCCGGGCCCCAAGAGACCCAGTACTTC. Residues: CASSDPGPQETQYF.